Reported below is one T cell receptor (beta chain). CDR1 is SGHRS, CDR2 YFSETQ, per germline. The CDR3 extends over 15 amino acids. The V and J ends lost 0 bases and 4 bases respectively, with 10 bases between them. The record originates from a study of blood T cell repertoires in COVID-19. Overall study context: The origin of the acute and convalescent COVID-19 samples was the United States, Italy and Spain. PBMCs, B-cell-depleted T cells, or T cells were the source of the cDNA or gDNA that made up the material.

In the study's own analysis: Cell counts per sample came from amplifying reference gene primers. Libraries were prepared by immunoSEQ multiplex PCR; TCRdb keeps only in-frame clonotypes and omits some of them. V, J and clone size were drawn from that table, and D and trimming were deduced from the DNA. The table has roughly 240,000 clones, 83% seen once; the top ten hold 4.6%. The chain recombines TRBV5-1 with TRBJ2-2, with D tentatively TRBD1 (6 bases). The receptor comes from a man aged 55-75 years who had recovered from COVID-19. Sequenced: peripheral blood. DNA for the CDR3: TGCGCCAGCAGCTTGGATGTCAGGGGCACCGGGGAGCTGTTTTTT. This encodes CASSLDVRGTGELFF. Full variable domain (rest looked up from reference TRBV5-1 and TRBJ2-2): KAGVTQTPRYLIKTRGQQVTLSCSPISGHRSVSWYQQTPGQGLQFLFEYFSETQRNKGNFPGRFSGRQFSNSRSEMNVSTLELGDSALYLCASSLDVRGTGELFFGEGSRLTVL.